The T cell receptor beta chain described here comes from a study of blood T cell repertoires in COVID-19. Study overall: T cells, B-cell-depleted T cells, or PBMCs supplied cDNA or gDNA.

As handled by the study authors: Reference gene primer amplification gave nucleated cell count estimates. Assay used: immunoSEQ multiplex PCR; TCRdb lists only in-frame clones, some missing. The V and J calls and clone size come from that table; D and trimming were worked out from the DNA. The sample includes about 69,000 clones, roughly 80% seen only once; the top ten take 10% to 15%. This CDR3 is 14 amino acids long. With V trimmed by 6 bases and J by 2 bases, 6 bases remained unmatched. Germline assignment: CDR1 MNHEY and CDR2 SVGAGI. V is TRBV6-5 and J is TRBJ2-7; 8 positions match TRBD1. The receptor's source is a man aged 50-60 years with COVID-19, enrolled during active disease. Sequenced input: peripheral blood. The CDR3 sequence is CASSPGTGPYEQYF. The CDR3 bases are TGTGCCAGCAGCCCCGGGACAGGCCCCTACGAGCAGTACTTC.